The 16 T cell receptor beta chains presented below share a single source sample, sequenced in a study of cytomegalovirus exposure and HLA in healthy donors. The study ran its PCR with 60 Vbeta and 13 Jbeta primers. Some clones are missing from TCRdb's copy, which holds only in-frame ones; the method was immunoSEQ multiplex PCR. The table lists some 160,000 clones, roughly 80% of them singletons. The sample comprised PBMCs. The source of these receptors is a middle-aged woman in good health and CMV-seronegative.

For the CDR3, the DNA is TGTGCCAGCAGCTTACTAGCGGGAGCCAAACAAGAGACCCAGTACTTC. Protein sequence: CASSLLAGAKQETQYF. The chain has TRBV5-6 and TRBJ2-5; 11 nucleotides match TRBD2. V trimming: 2 bases; J trimming: 2 bases; junction bases outside the gene matches: 5. Germline CDR1 is SGHDT and CDR2 is YYEEEE. The CDR3 totals 16 residues.

This clone was observed a single time. The V call is TRBV10-3, the J call TRBJ1-6; D is perhaps TRBD1 (5 bases). V dropped 0 bases and J dropped 5 bases, with 8 bases sitting between them. The CDR3 extends over 15 amino acids. The germline CDR1 and CDR2 sequences are ENHRY and SYGVKD. CDR3 in DNA: TGTGCCATCAGTGAGTCGGGGGGGGATAATTCACCCCTCCACTTT. It yields the protein CAISESGGDNSPLHF.

This clone has a handful of counts. The chain employs TRBV5-4 and TRBJ2-7; TRBD1 is a possible D gene (6 bases). The CDR3 runs to 14 residues. The V gene's germline CDR1 is SGHNT and CDR2 YYREEE (reference sequence). V lost 0 bases, J lost 1 base, and 8 bases lay in between. CDR3 DNA: TGTGCCAGCAGCTTGGACAGGGTATCCTACGAGCAGTACTTC. The encoded protein is CASSLDRVSYEQYF.

This clone turned up a few times. The rearrangement joins TRBV28 to TRBJ1-4; 8 bases map to TRBD1. Losses at the gene ends were 6 bases for V and 3 bases for J; bases not matched to a gene: 3. CDR3 size: 14 residues. From germline, CDR1 is MDHEN and CDR2 SYDVKM. CDR3 sequence (DNA): TGTGCCAGCAGGGGACAGGTGCCTAATGAAAAACTGTTTTTT. Its translation is CASRGQVPNEKLFF.

The rearrangement uses TRBV29-1 and TRBJ2-7; 9 nucleotides agree with TRBD1. Per germline, CDR1 SQVTM and CDR2 ANQGSEA. This CDR3 region has 15 residues. The V gene end was trimmed by 4 bases and the J gene end by 0 bases; junction bases not matched to a gene: 7. The CDR3 DNA sequence: TGCAGCGTTGCGTTTGGGACAGGGTTCTCCTACGAGCAGTACTTC. It encodes CSVAFGTGFSYEQYF.

V is TRBV30 and J is TRBJ1-2; 8 bases agree with TRBD1. Germline loops: CDR1 GTSNPN, CDR2 SVGIG (reference sequence). V shed 3 bases and J 4 bases; nucleotides not matched to a gene: 10. The length of the CDR3 is 15 residues. The CDR3 spells CAWSQGAGLTYGYTF. CDR3 sequence (DNA): TGTGCCTGGAGCCAGGGGGCAGGCCTCACCTATGGCTACACCTTC. The variable domain in full, completed from reference TRBV30 and TRBJ1-2, reads SQTIHQWPATLVQPVGSPLSLECTVEGTSNPNLYWYRQAAGRGLQLLFYSVGIGQISSEVPQNLSASRPQDRQFILSSKKLLLSDSGFYLCAWSQGAGLTYGYTFGSGTRLTVV.

CDR3 protein: CSVGYRFGGGELFF. The DNA of the CDR3 is TGCAGCGTTGGGTACCGGTTCGGGGGCGGGGAGCTGTTTTTT. The J gene is TRBJ2-2, the V gene TRBV29-1; tentatively, D is TRBD2 (6 bases). V was cut by 4 bases and J by 7 bases, with 16 bases left in between. The CDR3 length is 14 residues. Looked up from germline, CDR1 is SQVTM and CDR2 is ANQGSEA.

This clone was recorded a few times. The chain employs TRBV28 and TRBJ1-2; tentatively, D is TRBD1 (6 bases). V was trimmed by 3 bases and J by 4 bases, leaving 12 bases between them. CDR3 size: 14 residues. The germline gives CDR1 MDHEN, CDR2 SYDVKM. CDR3 DNA sequence: TGTGCCAGCAGTTTGTCGGGGGGCGGCTATGGCTACACCTTC. Translation: CASSLSGGGYGYTF.

V usage is TRBV10-3 and J usage is TRBJ2-7, with 12 bases lining up with TRBD1. The ends lost 3 bases at V and 6 bases at J; junction bases unmatched: 12. The CDR3 covers 17 residues. The germline CDR1 and CDR2 sequences are ENHRY and SYGVKD. For the CDR3, the DNA is TGTGCCATCAGTGAACCGGGACAGGGGGCCCAGGCTCTCGAGCAGTACTTC. Protein: CAISEPGQGAQALEQYF.

The gene calls are TRBV11-2 and TRBJ2-7; 8 bases line up with TRBD1. Trimming at V came to 4 bases and at J to 4 bases, leaving 18 bases not matched to a gene. Germline V gives CDR1 SGHAT, CDR2 FQNNGV. This CDR3 contains 18 residues. The CDR3 region has the DNA TGTGCCAGCAGCTGGGAGTTAGGGACAGGTCAGGGGAGATACGAGCAGTACTTC. Its translation is CASSWELGTGQGRYEQYF.

The chain employs TRBV11-3 and TRBJ2-7, with D hard to call. V was pared by 5 bases and J by 2 bases, with 10 bases between. This CDR3 spans 13 amino acids. Germline V gene data show CDR1 as SGHNT and CDR2 as YENEEA. CDR3 protein: CASSLGRAYEQYF. The DNA for the CDR3 is TGTGCCAGCAGCCTAGGACGGGCCTACGAGCAGTACTTC. Combining the CDR3 with reference TRBV11-3 and TRBJ2-7 gives the whole variable domain EAGVVQSPRYKIIEKKQPVAFWCNPISGHNTLYWYLQNLGQGPELLIRYENEEAVDDSQLPKDRFSAERLKGVDSTLKIQPAELGDSAVYLCASSLGRAYEQYFGPGTRLTVT.

The J gene is TRBJ1-5, the V gene TRBV5-1; D is possibly TRBD1 (6 bases). CDR3 length: 14 amino acids. V lost 0 bases and J 8 bases, leaving 12 bases between the germline ends. Per germline, CDR1 SGHRS and CDR2 YFSETQ. CDR3 sequence: CASSLAGGAKPQHF. In DNA, the CDR3 is TGCGCCAGCAGCTTGGCCGGGGGGGCGAAGCCCCAGCATTTT.

This clone was recorded once. V gene TRBV7-2 combines with J gene TRBJ2-7; no definite D call. Germline V gene data show CDR1 as SGHTA and CDR2 as FQGNSA. Between the trimmed V and J ends, which lost 6 bases and 2 bases, there was a span of 11 bases. The CDR3 loop spans 13 amino acids. CDR3 sequence reads: CASSSSSTYEQYF. CDR3 coding DNA: TGTGCCAGCAGTTCTAGTTCTACCTACGAGCAGTACTTC.

This chain joins TRBV7-9 and TRBJ2-1; 13 positions agree with TRBD2. The CDR3 contains 15 residues. Germline V gene lookup returns CDR1 SEHNR and CDR2 FQNEAQ (reference sequence). Unmatched junction bases numbered 4, after V lost 5 bases and J lost 6 bases. The CDR3 here is CASSTGTSGTNEQFF. CDR3 coding DNA: TGTGCCAGCAGCACCGGGACTAGCGGGACCAATGAGCAGTTCTTC.

This chain connects TRBV5-1 to TRBJ1-1; perhaps TRBD1 as D (5 bases). This CDR3 is built from 11 residues. CDR1 is SGHRS and CDR2 is YFSETQ in the germline V gene. Trimming took 1 base from V and 7 from J, leaving 5 bases between them. The CDR3 coding sequence is TGCGCCAGCAGCTTGCAGGGTGAAGCTTTCTTT. The encoded protein is CASSLQGEAFF. Together with reference TRBV5-1 and TRBJ1-1, the CDR3 gives the full variable domain: KAGVTQTPRYLIKTRGQQVTLSCSPISGHRSVSWYQQTPGQGLQFLFEYFSETQRNKGNFPGRFSGRQFSNSRSEMNVSTLELGDSALYLCASSLQGEAFFGQGTRLTVV.

This clone came up a few times. This rearrangement joins TRBV2 to TRBJ1-1, with 8 nucleotides matching TRBD1. Germline CDR1 is SNHLY and CDR2 is FYNNEI. V shed 10 bases and J 2 bases; nucleotides not matched to a gene: 6. The length of the CDR3 is 13 residues. CDR3 nucleotides: TGTGCCAACCCGGGACAGGCTAACACTGAAGCTTTCTTT. It codes for CANPGQANTEAFF. Full variable domain (rest looked up from reference TRBV2 and TRBJ1-1): EPEVTQTPSHQVTQMGQEVILRCVPISNHLYFYWYRQILGQKVEFLVSFYNNEISEKSEIFDDQFSVERPDGSNFTLKIRSTKLEDSAMYFCANPGQANTEAFFGQGTRLTVV.